The rows below give T cell receptor beta chains drawn from one sample of a study of metastatic and nonmetastatic thyroid tumors. Using MiXCR, TCRdb reanalyzed the PCR reads. The sample lists thousands of clones, 28% seen once, with over 40% in the top ten. Sequenced sample: tumor tissue. The receptors stem from a male donor with papillary thyroid cancer or a benign thyroid nodule (not recorded which). Some clones in this sample may be carry-over from other donors' samples. The conserved cysteine and the conserved F or W are not part of the CDR3 here.

TRBJ2-3 | TRBV15 | ATSRGQGTDTQY
TRBJ2-1 | TRBV12-3/TRBV12-4 | ASSWGGDDSYNEQF
TRBJ1-1 | TRBV19 | ASSISGKIEAF
TRBJ2-1 | TRBV11-2 | ASSLGSLAGGPNNEQF
TRBJ2-3 | TRBV20-1 | SGQFASTDTQY
TRBJ2-3 | TRBV7-3 | ASSSSAATSKY
TRBJ2-1 | TRBV12-3/TRBV12-4 | ASTNLAGVGEGEQF
TRBJ2-7 | TRBV27 | ASIFRQDGELY
TRBJ1-2 | TRBV12-3/TRBV12-4 | ASTNQGSGGYT
TRBJ2-7 | TRBV27 | ASSLKGVREQY
TRBJ1-2 | TRBV5-1 | ASSSRQGDFTGYT
TRBJ2-3 | TRBV20-1 | SARDLASGQTDTQY
TRBJ2-1 | TRBV20-1 | SACRDSRCNEQF
TRBJ2-5 | TRBV20-1 | SANQRGGETQY
TRBJ1-2 | TRBV9 | ASSVEDGANYGYT
TRBJ2-3 | TRBV30 | AWAFSGGTDTQY
TRBJ2-3 | TRBV6-6 | ASSYLFGQGRTDTQY
TRBJ2-7 | TRBV7-6 | ASSLASGSSYEQY